This T cell receptor beta chain was identified during a study of cytomegalovirus exposure and HLA in healthy donors. A multiplex PCR was run with 60 Vbeta primers and 13 Jbeta primers. Sequencing was performed with immunoSEQ multiplex PCR; in TCRdb, only in-frame clones are kept and a portion is missing. The table for this sample gives tens of thousands of clones. Donors counted as nominally healthy when sampled, yet unrecorded immune exposures were likely. This CDR3 contains 12 residues. J was trimmed by 7 bases and V by 6 bases; bases with no gene match: 3. CDR1 is ENHRY, CDR2 SYGVKD, per germline. The rearrangement uses TRBV10-3 and TRBJ2-1; 7 positions match TRBD2. This sequence was found in a man in his forties in good health and CMV-seronegative. The specimen was PBMCs. The CDR3 sequence is CAIRPAGNEQFF. In DNA, the CDR3 is TGTGCCATCAGGCCAGCGGGGAATGAGCAGTTCTTC.